This section outlines one T cell receptor beta chain sequence together with its context. The antigen remains undetermined. Total RNA, at least 5.5 micrograms per sample, came from PBMCs. The entry originates in a study of blood T cells in healthy people across ages. General study findings and limits: The study could not conclusively compare naive and antigen-experienced cells, given its unsorted PBMCs.

Through a sample-barcoded 5' primer and a J-beta primer mix, a second PCR was run for about 6 to 12 cycles. One entry per CDR3 protein, called by TCRdb with MiXCR from the 5' RACE reads. In the table there are about 1.4 million distinct CDR3 sequences, approximately 59% of which are singletons. Input material: blood. This TCR was sampled from a man aged 18-30 years in good health.

The CDR3 is CASRETGVAPLDSPLHF. CDR3 DNA sequence: TGTGCCAGCAGGGAGACAGGGGTCGCGCCACTCGATTCACCCCTCCACTTT. This chain uses TRBV2 with TRBJ1-6; 8 positions match TRBD1. The CDR3 spans 17 residues. After removal of 6 bases from V and 8 bases from J, the junction contained 15 bases not matched to a gene. The V gene's germline CDR1 is SNHLY and CDR2 FYNNEI.